This TCR beta chain was obtained from a study of blood T cell repertoires in COVID-19. Study information: Whether acute or convalescent, the COVID-19 samples came from the United States, Italy and Spain.

The CDR3 has 16 residues. Germline V CDR1 and CDR2: MDHEN, SYDVKM. V lost 4 bases and J lost 0, with 13 bases in between. Authors' methods: Estimates of nucleated cell counts were drawn from the amplification of reference gene primers. Here immunoSEQ multiplex PCR was the method, and the copy in TCRdb shows in-frame clones only, minus some. Clone size and the V and J calls come from that table; the DNA yielded D and trimming. The sample contains some 72,000 clones, around nine tenths of which appear only once. The sequencing input was peripheral blood. V gene TRBV28 combines with J gene TRBJ1-5, with D possibly matching TRBD1 (5 bases). The origin of this receptor is a man aged 45-60 years with active or convalescent COVID-19. The CDR3 loop reads CASSSGRRGSNQPQHF. The CDR3, as DNA: TGTGCCAGCAGTTCCGGCAGGAGGGGTAGCAATCAGCCCCAGCATTTT. The full variable domain, in which reference TRBV28 and TRBJ1-5 provide the parts outside the CDR3, is DVKVTQSSRYLVKRTGEKVFLECVQDMDHENMFWYRQDPGLGLRLIYFSYDVKMKEKGDIPEGYSVSREKKERFSLILESASTNQTSMYLCASSSGRRGSNQPQHFGDGTRLSIL.